Listed here are 8 T cell receptor beta chains from one sample, sequenced in a study of CD8 T cells in Susac syndrome. Reverse transcription of 0.5 to 1 ug RNA was performed with random hexamers. MiXCR, run by TCRdb on the immunoSEQ multiplex PCR reads, gives a single entry per CDR3 protein. The sample shows 330,000 or so distinct CDR3 sequences, approximately 90% of them seen only once. Sequencing was carried out using CD8+ T cells from PBMCs. Receptors originate from a human donor with multiple sclerosis.

J is TRBJ2-7 and V is TRBV3-1; possible D gene TRBD1, 5 bases. The CDR3 is 15 amino acids. The germline V gene encodes CDR1 LGHDT and CDR2 YNNKEL (reference sequence). V was cut by 0 bases and J by 2 bases, with 11 bases left in between. The CDR3 loop is CASSQDFPGPYEQYF. The CDR3, as DNA: TGTGCCAGCAGCCAAGATTTCCCAGGGCCCTACGAGCAGTACTTC.

This rearrangement joins TRBV30 to TRBJ2-1; D is unresolved. This CDR3 is 11 amino acids long. CDR1 is GTSNPN and CDR2 is SVGIG in the germline V gene (reference sequence). With 5 bases removed from V and 2 bases from J, the gap between germline ends came to 4 bases. CDR3 bases: TGTGCCTGGGAAGCCTACAATGAGCAGTTCTTC. This gives the protein CAWEAYNEQFF.

The V and J genes are TRBV2 and TRBJ1-1; 7 bases are shared with TRBD1. CDR3 length: 14 residues. The germline CDR1 and CDR2 sequences are SNHLY and FYNNEI. The trim removed 4 bases at V and 8 bases at J, leaving 10 bases unmatched. CDR3 sequence reads: CASSGIARGAEAFF. The CDR3 coding sequence is TGTGCCAGCAGTGGTATCGCCAGGGGGGCGGAAGCTTTCTTT.

The chain links TRBV10-3 to TRBJ2-5, with D tentatively TRBD1 (7 bases). The CDR3 has 18 amino acids. V was clipped by 8 bases and J by 1 base, with 26 bases between them. The V gene's germline CDR1 is ENHRY and CDR2 SYGVKD. The CDR3 DNA reads TGTGCCATCGGTGGGGAGAAAACAGGGGAGGCCTCCCAAGAGACCCAGTACTTC. This translates into CAIGGEKTGEASQETQYF.

The chain carries TRBV6-2 or TRBV6-3 and TRBJ1-5; a weak D match, TRBD1 (6 bases). Germline V gene data show CDR1 as MNHEY and CDR2 as SVGEGT. Trimming took off 0 bases at V and 0 bases at J, with 15 bases between the two ends. This CDR3 comprises 18 residues. The CDR3 DNA reads TGTGCCAGCAGTTACTCGGGACAACCAGGTTATAGCAATCAGCCCCAGCATTTT. Protein: CASSYSGQPGYSNQPQHF.

The CDR3 region is CAWSERGRETQYF. The CDR3 coding sequence is TGTGCCTGGAGTGAGAGGGGGCGGGAGACCCAGTACTTC. The rearrangement links TRBV30 to TRBJ2-5; 7 nucleotides agree with TRBD1. Trimming removed 1 base from V and 5 bases from J; junction bases left unmatched: 4. Germline V gene lookup returns CDR1 GTSNPN and CDR2 SVGIG (reference sequence). This CDR3 is built from 13 residues.

The chain has TRBV4-3 and TRBJ2-2; TRBD1 is a possible D gene (5 bases). V lost 1 base to trimming and J lost 3 bases, with 18 bases between them. The CDR3 has 18 residues. Germline CDR1 reads LGHNA; CDR2 reads YSLEER. The chain's CDR3 is CASSQVTSAGLHTGELFF. CDR3 in DNA: TGCGCCAGCAGCCAAGTAACATCTGCAGGGTTACACACCGGGGAGCTGTTTTTT.

This rearrangement joins TRBV30 to TRBJ2-3; D ambiguous. The V and J ends lost 3 bases and 6 bases respectively, with 13 bases between them. This CDR3 has 13 amino acids. Per the germline V gene, CDR1 is GTSNPN and CDR2 is SVGIG (reference sequence). CDR3 nucleotides: TGTGCCTGGAGCGGCGTTCGGATTGATACGCAGTATTTT. This sequence encodes CAWSGVRIDTQYF.